The clone carrying this TCR beta chain was seen a single time. Its antigen is undetermined. The CDR3 is made up of 18 amino acids. The germline V gene encodes CDR1 SGHDT and CDR2 YYEEEE. V was clipped by 1 base and J by 0 bases; unmatched bases: 8. This sample was taken from a study of T-cell memory formation after mild COVID-19. Study observations and caveats: There was a balanced CD4/CD8 profile in clones contracting day 15 to 85, and later expanders leaned CD4+. Researchers report contracting CD4+ clones mostly in CM and EM, with CD8+ clones in EMRA. The SARS-CoV-2 specificity of second-wave clones reaching peak at day 37 remained unverified.

TCRdb recomputed calls from the 5' RACE reads with MiXCR, one row per CDR3 protein. The sample lists under 400,000 distinct CDR3 sequences; roughly 20% were seen once. The sequence derives from an adult woman who had mild COVID-19 (a few samples of this study predate the infection). Cell type and time point are not known. Material for sequencing was PBMCs or a T cell subset sorted from them (not recorded which). The chain joins TRBV5-6 to TRBJ1-1; 11 nucleotides align to TRBD1. In nucleotides, the CDR3 is TGTGCCAGCAGCTTGTTACCCGGGACAGGGGGATTGAACACTGAAGCTTTCTTT. It translates to CASSLLPGTGGLNTEAFF.